This T cell receptor beta chain stems from a study of metastatic and nonmetastatic thyroid tumors. Across the whole study: A comparison of repertoires was made across blood and tumor or nodule tissue from malignant and benign thyroid patients.

MiXCR re-clonotyped the PCR reads for TCRdb. The sample consists of approximately 9,500 clones, about a third of them appearing once. Sample share makes this clone medium-sized. This CDR3 contains 15 residues. The V end lost 6 bases, the J end lost 1 base, and 15 bases lay between the germline ends. Every patient underwent thyroid surgery untreated. The sample comprised tumor tissue. The chain joins TRBV12-3 or TRBV12-4 to TRBJ1-2; D is perhaps TRBD1 (5 bases). The receptor was isolated from a female donor with papillary thyroid cancer or a benign thyroid nodule (not recorded which). Some clones in this sample may be carry-over from other donors' samples. The CDR3 is CASRGGDELNYGYTF. CDR3 DNA sequence: TGTGCCAGCAGGGGCGGGGACGAACTTAACTATGGCTACACCTTC.